This TCR beta chain was sequenced for a study of T cell clonotyping in hematopoietic cell transplantation. General study points: Higher Inverse Simpson Index values in graft donor and pretransplant recipient predicted broader posttransplant TCR diversity. After transplant, recipient diversity fell while pathologically expanded clonotypes grew through day 180. Cells were unsorted, so CD4 and CD8 contributions were not separated.

The CDR3 is 13 amino acids. Deletions cut 1 base from V and 6 bases from J, with 10 bases between. Germline assignment: CDR1 LGHNA and CDR2 YSLEER. Produced via immunoSEQ multiplex PCR; TCRdb's table is partial and in-frame only. The top ten clones hold around 5.5% of a sample with about 50,000 clones, 86% of them seen once. Notes on this clone: Its antigen remains unidentified.

Time point: recipient sample about 28 days before transplant, after cytoreduction. Samples: about 28 days before transplant, then days 30, 100 and 180 after. This sequence was found in a man in his 60s with biphenotypic leukemia. Some clones in this sample may be carry-over from other donors' samples. The chain uses TRBV4-3 and TRBJ2-7; D is possibly TRBD2 (6 bases). The sample was peripheral blood mononuclear cells, taken before stem cell transplant. The CDR3: CASSQGLASEQYF. Written as DNA, the CDR3 is TGCGCCAGCAGCCAAGGCCTAGCGAGCGAGCAGTACTTC.